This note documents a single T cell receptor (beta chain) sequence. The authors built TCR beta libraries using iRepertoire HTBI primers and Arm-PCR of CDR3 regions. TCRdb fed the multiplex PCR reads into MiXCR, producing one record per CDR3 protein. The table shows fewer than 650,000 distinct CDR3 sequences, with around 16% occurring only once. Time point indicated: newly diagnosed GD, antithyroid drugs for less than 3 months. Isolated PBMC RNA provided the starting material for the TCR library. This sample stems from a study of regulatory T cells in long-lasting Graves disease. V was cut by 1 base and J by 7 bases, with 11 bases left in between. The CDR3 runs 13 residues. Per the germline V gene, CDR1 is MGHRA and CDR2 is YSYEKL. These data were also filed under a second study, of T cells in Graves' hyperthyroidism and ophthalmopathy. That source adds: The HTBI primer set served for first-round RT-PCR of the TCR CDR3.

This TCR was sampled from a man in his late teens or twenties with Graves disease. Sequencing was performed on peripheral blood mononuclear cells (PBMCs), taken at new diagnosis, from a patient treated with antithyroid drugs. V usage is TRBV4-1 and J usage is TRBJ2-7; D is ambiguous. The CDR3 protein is CASSQGAYGEQYF. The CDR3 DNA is TGCGCCAGCAGCCAAGGGGCTTACGGGGAGCAGTACTTC.